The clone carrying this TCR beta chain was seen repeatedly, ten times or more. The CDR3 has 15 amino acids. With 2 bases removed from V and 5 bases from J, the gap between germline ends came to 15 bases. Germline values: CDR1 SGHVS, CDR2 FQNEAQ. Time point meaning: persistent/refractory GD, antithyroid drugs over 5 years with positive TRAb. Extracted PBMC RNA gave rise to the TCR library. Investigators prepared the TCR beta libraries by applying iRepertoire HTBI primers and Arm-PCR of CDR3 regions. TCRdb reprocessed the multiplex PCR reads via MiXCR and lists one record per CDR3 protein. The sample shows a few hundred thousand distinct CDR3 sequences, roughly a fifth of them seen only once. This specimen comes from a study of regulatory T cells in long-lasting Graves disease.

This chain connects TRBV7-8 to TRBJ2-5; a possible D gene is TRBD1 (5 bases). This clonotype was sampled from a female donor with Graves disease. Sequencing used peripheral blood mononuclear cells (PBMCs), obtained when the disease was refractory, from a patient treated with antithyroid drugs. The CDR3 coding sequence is TGTGCCAGCAGCTTATCAAGGGGATTGGGGGAGACCCAGTACTTC. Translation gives CASSLSRGLGETQYF.